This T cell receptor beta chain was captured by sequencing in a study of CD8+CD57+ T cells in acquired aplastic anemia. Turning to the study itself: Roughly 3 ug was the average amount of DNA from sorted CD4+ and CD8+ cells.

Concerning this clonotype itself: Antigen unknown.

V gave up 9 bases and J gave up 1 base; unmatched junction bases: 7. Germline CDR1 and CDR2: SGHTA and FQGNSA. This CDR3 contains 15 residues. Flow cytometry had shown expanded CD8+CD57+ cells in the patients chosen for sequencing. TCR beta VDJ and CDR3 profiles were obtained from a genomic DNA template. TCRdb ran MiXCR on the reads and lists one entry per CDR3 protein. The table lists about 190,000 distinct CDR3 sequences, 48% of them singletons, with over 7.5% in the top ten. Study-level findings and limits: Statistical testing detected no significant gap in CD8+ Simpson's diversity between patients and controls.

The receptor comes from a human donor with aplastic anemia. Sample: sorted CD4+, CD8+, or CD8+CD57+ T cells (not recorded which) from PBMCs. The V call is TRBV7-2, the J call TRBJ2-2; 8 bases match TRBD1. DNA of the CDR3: TGTGCCAGTGGTCCCGGGACAGGGAACACCGGGGAGCTGTTTTTT. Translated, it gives CASGPGTGNTGELFF.